This T cell receptor beta chain is drawn from a study of blood T cell repertoires in COVID-19. Turning to the study itself: The United States, Italy and Spain were the sources of the acute and convalescent COVID-19 samples. The analysed material was cDNA or gDNA that came from T cells, B-cell-depleted T cells, or PBMCs.

As processed by the authors: Estimation of nucleated cell counts was performed using reference gene primer amplification. Measured with immunoSEQ multiplex PCR; TCRdb has only the in-frame clones, and not every one. For V, J and clone size, that table is used; D and trimming come from the DNA. The table lists 150,000 or so clones, 86% of them singletons, with around 8.2% in the top ten. CDR1 and CDR2 from the germline V gene are SEHNR and FQNEAQ (reference sequence). This CDR3 region has 14 residues. Trimming stripped 1 base from V and 4 bases from J, with 5 bases between. Sequences were obtained from peripheral blood. The sequence came from a man in his 60s with acute or convalescent COVID-19. The genes are TRBV7-9 and TRBJ1-6; a weak D match, TRBD1 (5 bases). The CDR3 region is CASSLGTYNSPLHF. The CDR3, as DNA: TGTGCCAGCAGCTTAGGGACATATAATTCACCCCTCCACTTT.